The entry that follows covers one T cell receptor (beta chain) sequence. The specificity of this receptor is unknown. Base qualities are not recorded, but no much larger clone differs from it by a single base. These data are taken from a study of prognosis after radiotherapy for stage I lung cancer (dated by TCRdb to the early 2020s). About the study as a whole: Over 15 stage I NSCLC patients were enrolled in Nanjing, China, between 2018 and early 2019. SBRT was not combined with any concurrent therapy in any patient. Distant metastases were developed by four of the 19 patients after SBRT, at a median of 7 months, whereas no significant progression was observed in the other 15 patients. The cohort comprised 10 to 15 men and 5 or 6 women with a median age of approximately 70 years, ranging from roughly 53 to 95 years. Every patient was deemed medically inoperable, eleven to twelve because of comorbidities and about seven because they refused surgery. SBRT was given in 3 to 5 fractions with a biologically effective dose of at least 100 Gy, using image-guided IMRT or VMAT. Newly diagnosed primary stage I lung tumors were present in about 15 patients, and oligometastatic NSCLC after surgical resection of the primary tumor was present in several patients. Roughly 12 patients had adenocarcinoma and about seven had squamous cell carcinoma as the tumor histology. The study took one blood sample before SBRT and one after SBRT from each of approximately 20 patients and sequenced all 38 samples. Peripheral blood TCR beta repertoires were profiled in stage I NSCLC patients before and after stereotactic body radiotherapy, and the repertoires were related to distant failure. Overall study outcomes, separate from this receptor: After SBRT, the count of unique TCR clones dropped from a median of approximately 10,000 beforehand to about 7,200 afterward (Wilcoxon paired P=0.011). Limitations of the study included a small cohort and short follow-up, and the study findings need independent validation. Tumor specificity of expanded TCR clones was not determined. Post-SBRT Shannon entropy and its change from baseline were lower in patients who developed distant metastases; baseline Shannon entropy was not associated with metastases. All reported P values were unadjusted for multiple comparisons. Differences in TRBV and TRBJ usage frequencies by metastasis status were reportedly observed in two V genes at baseline and in 8 to 10 V and two J genes after SBRT.

Germline trimming: 5 bases from V, 8 bases from J; junction bases outside gene matches: 5. CDR1 and CDR2 were assigned from the germline V gene (reference sequence) as MNHEY and SMNVEV. From its cysteine to its phenylalanine, the CDR3 spans 14 amino acids. The read is trimmed to its CDR3 DNA, 42 bases read in frame from base 1. Two rounds of multiplex PCR were performed to amplify the TCR beta CDR3 region from genomic DNA. In the first round of PCR, primers specific to each TRBV and TRBJ gene were used, and the primer sequences are filed in Chinese patent CN105087789A. The second PCR round used universal primers. The Roche High Pure PCR Template Preparation Kit was used to extract genomic DNA from frozen PBMCs. An Illumina HiSeq 3000 was used to sequence the libraries paired-end with 151 bp reads. The paper's processing steps were these. Raw reads lacking the multiplex PCR primer sequences were removed with CutAdapt. PEAR was used to merge high-quality paired reads into contigs. MiXCR assigned TRB V, D and J gene segments to each contig by aligning to reference sequences. To remove sequencing errors, CDR3 sequences were clustered according to base quality and sequence similarity. Shannon entropy, normalized by the natural log of the productive TCR sequence number, served as the measure of diversity. One minus Shannon entropy divided by the natural log of the number of unique clonotypes was used as the definition of clonality. Progression-free survival cut-offs for repertoire metrics were chosen using the Youden index of ROC curves, with analyses run in R 3.5.3. Clones were called with MiXCR by TCRdb after fastp trimmed the public reads at Q25, and only in-frame beta chains were retained. Here each entry gathers all rows of one CDR3 protein and keeps the most common genes and DNA. These V and J calls derive from TCRdb rather than the authors' analysis. Across this sample there are 10,000 to 15,000 distinct CDR3 sequences, with about 40% seen only once. Roughly two fifths of the sample is taken by the ten largest.

A history of other malignancies or of prior chemotherapy or radiotherapy was absent in all patients, and node-negative disease was shown on CT and PET/CT in all patients. About 6.3 milliliters of peripheral venous blood were drawn into EDTA tubes at each of two time points. PBMCs were isolated by Ficoll-Paque Plus density-gradient centrifugation. Immediately after collection, samples were stored at -80 degrees C until analysis. The sample consisted of PBMCs, taken before or after stereotactic body radiation therapy (not recorded which). This chain is built from TRBV27 and TRBJ1-6, with 8 bases matching TRBD1. The sequence was obtained from a donor of 50 years or more with non-small cell lung cancer. Read as DNA, the sequence is TGTGCCAGCAGTCCCGGACAGGGAGATTCACCCCTCCACTTT. The encoded protein is CASSPGQGDSPLHF.